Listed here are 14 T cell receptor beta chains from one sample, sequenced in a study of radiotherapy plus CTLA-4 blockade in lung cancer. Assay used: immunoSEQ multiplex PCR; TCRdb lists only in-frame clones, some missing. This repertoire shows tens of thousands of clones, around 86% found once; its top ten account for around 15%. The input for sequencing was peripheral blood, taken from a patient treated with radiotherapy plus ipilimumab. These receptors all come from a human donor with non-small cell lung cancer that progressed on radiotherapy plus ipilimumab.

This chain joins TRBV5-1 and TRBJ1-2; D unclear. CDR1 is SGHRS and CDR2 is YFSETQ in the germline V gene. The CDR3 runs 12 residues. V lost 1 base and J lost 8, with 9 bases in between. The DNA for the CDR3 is TGCGCCAGCAGCTTGCTTGCCGGGGGCTACACCTTC. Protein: CASSLLAGGYTF.

Here the CDR3 reads CASSLGRGGPHEQFF. The DNA for the CDR3 is TGTGCCAGCAGTTTGGGGCGGGGGGGCCCCCATGAGCAGTTCTTC. V and J are TRBV27 and TRBJ2-1; 9 bases fit TRBD2. Looked up from germline, CDR1 is MNHEY and CDR2 is SMNVEV (reference sequence). The CDR3 runs to 15 residues. J lost 8 bases, V lost 3 bases, and 8 bases had no gene match.

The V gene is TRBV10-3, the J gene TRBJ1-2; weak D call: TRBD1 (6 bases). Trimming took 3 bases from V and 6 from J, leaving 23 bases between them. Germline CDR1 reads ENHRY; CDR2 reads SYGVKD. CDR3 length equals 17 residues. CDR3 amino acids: CAISDPSTRGRSDGYTF. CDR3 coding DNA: TGTGCCATCAGTGACCCATCGACCCGGGGGCGCTCGGATGGCTACACCTTC.

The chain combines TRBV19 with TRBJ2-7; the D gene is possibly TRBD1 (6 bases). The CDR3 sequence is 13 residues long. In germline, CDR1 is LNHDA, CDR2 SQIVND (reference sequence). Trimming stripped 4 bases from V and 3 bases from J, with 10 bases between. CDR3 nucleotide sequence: TGTGCCAGTAGTACGGGACACGACTACGAGCAGTACTTC. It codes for CASSTGHDYEQYF.

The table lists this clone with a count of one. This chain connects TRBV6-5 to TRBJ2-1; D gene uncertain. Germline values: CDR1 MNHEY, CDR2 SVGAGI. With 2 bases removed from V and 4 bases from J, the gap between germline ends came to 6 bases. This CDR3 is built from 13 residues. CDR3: CASSYRVYNEQFF. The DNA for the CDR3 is TGTGCCAGCAGTTACCGAGTATACAATGAGCAGTTCTTC.

This CDR3 is CASTIQGGPNSPLHF. The CDR3 nucleotides read TGTGCCAGCACAATCCAGGGCGGACCTAATTCACCCCTCCACTTT. V gene TRBV2 combines with J gene TRBJ1-6, with D perhaps matching TRBD1 (5 bases). Trimming shortened V by 7 bases and J by 6 bases, and 16 bases separated the two germline ends. Germline assignment: CDR1 SNHLY and CDR2 FYNNEI. The CDR3 has 15 amino acids.

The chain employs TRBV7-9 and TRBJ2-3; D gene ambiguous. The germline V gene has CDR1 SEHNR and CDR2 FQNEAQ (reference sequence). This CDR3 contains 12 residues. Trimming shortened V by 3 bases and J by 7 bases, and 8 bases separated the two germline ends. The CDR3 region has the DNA TGTGCCAGCAGCTTGTACCCTAATACGCAGTATTTT. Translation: CASSLYPNTQYF.

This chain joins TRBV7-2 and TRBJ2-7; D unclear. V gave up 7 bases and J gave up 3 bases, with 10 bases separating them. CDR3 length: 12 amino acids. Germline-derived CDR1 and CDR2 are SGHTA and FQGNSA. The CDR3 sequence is CASTILSYEQYF. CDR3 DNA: TGTGCCAGCACCATTCTCAGCTACGAGCAGTACTTC. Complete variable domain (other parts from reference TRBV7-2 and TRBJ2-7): GAGVSQSPSNKVTEKGKDVELRCDPISGHTALYWYRQSLGQGLEFLIYFQGNSAPDKSGLPSDRFSAERTGGSVSTLTIQRTQQEDSAVYLCASTILSYEQYFGPGTRLTVT.

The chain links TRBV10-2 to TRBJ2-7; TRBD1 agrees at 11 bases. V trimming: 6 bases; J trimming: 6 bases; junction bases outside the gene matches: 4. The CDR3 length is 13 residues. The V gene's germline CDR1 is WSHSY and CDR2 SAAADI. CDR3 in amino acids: CASRGQGVGEQYF. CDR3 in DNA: TGCGCCAGCAGGGGACAGGGGGTAGGCGAGCAGTACTTC.

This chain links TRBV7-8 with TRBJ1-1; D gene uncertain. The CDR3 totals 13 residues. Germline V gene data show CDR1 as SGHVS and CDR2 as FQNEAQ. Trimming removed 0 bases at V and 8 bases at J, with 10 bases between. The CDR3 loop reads CASSLAFEGEAFF. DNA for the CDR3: TGTGCCAGCAGCTTAGCGTTCGAGGGAGAAGCTTTCTTT.

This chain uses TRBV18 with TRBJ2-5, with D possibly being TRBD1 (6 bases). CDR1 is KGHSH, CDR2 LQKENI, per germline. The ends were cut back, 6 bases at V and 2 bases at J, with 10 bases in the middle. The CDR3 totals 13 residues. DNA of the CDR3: TGTGCCAGCTCCGCAGGGACACAAGAGACCCAGTACTTC. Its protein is CASSAGTQETQYF.

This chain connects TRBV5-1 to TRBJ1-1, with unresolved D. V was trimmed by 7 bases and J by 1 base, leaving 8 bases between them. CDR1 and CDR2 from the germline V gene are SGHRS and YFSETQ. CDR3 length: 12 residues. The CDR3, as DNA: TGCGCCAGCCGGACGGGGAACACTGAAGCTTTCTTT. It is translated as CASRTGNTEAFF.

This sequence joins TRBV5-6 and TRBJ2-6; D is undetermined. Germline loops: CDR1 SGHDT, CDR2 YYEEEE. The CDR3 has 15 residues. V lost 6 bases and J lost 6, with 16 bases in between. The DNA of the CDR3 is TGTGCCAGCATTCCTTCCCCGTCTACGGCCAACGTCCTGACTTTC. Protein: CASIPSPSTANVLTF.

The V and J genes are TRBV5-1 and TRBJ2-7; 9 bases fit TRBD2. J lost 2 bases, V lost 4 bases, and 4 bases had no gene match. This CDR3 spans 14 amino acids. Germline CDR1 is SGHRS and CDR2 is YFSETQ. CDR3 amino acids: CASSLRLAAYEQYF. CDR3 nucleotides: TGCGCCAGCAGCCTAAGACTAGCGGCCTACGAGCAGTACTTC.